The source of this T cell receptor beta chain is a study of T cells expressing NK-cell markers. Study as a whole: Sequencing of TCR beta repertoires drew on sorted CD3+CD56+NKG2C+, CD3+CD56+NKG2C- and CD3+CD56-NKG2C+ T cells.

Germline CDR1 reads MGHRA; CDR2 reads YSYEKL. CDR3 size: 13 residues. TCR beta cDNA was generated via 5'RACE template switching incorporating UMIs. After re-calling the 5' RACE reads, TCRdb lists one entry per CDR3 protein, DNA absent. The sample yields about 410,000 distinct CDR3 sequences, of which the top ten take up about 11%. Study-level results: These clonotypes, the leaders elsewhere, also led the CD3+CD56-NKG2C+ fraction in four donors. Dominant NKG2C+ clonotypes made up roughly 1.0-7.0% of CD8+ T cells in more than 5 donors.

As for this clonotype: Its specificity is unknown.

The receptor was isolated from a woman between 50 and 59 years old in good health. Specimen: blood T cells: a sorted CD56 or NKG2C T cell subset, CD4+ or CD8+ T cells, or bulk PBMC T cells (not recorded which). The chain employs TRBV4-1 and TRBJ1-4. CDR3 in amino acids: CASSLTTNEKLFF.